A selection of T cell receptor beta chains follows, all from one sample in a study of blood T cell repertoires in COVID-19. Profiled with immunoSEQ multiplex PCR; TCRdb holds only in-frame clones, not every one. Seen here are 300,000 or so clones, around nine tenths observed once, and the top ten hold less than 6%. Sequenced: PBMCs or T cells enriched from blood (not recorded which). The receptors come from a woman in her 30s who had recovered from COVID-19. CDR3s include the opening cysteine and the closing phenylalanine or tryptophan. Each record gives: J gene, V gene, clone size, D gene, CDR3 protein, CDR3 DNA. A D gene is named only where the DNA matches it firmly. The listing skips clone size in some rows; elsewhere it reads once, few, many or a size class.

j_gene: TRBJ2-2; v_gene: TRBV6-2/TRBV6-3; abundance: -; d_gene: TRBD2; CDR3aa: CASSFTSGGARTGELFF; CDR3nt: TGTGCCAGCAGTTTTACTAGCGGGGGGGCGCGCACCGGGGAGCTGTTTTTT
j_gene: TRBJ1-4; v_gene: TRBV19; abundance: -; d_gene: -; CDR3aa: CASSPGTLHWEKLFF; CDR3nt: TGTGCCAGTAGTCCTGGGACACTACATTGGGAAAAACTGTTTTTT
j_gene: TRBJ1-4; v_gene: TRBV6-5; abundance: -; d_gene: -; CDR3aa: CASSYPGDEKLFF; CDR3nt: TGTGCCAGCAGTTATCCAGGGGATGAAAAACTGTTTTTT
j_gene: TRBJ1-4; v_gene: TRBV7-9; abundance: -; d_gene: -; CDR3aa: CASSSRTEPGEKLFF; CDR3nt: TGTGCCAGCAGCTCCAGGACAGAACCGGGGGAAAAACTGTTTTTT
j_gene: TRBJ2-1; v_gene: TRBV27; abundance: -; d_gene: TRBD2; CDR3aa: CASATGLAGEQFF; CDR3nt: TGTGCCAGCGCCACTGGACTAGCGGGGGAACAGTTCTTC
j_gene: TRBJ2-6; v_gene: TRBV7-2; abundance: -; d_gene: TRBD2; CDR3aa: CASSFFWDYLSGANVLTF; CDR3nt: TGTGCCAGCAGCTTTTTTTGGGACTATCTCTCTGGGGCCAACGTCCTGACTTTC
j_gene: TRBJ1-2; v_gene: TRBV5-4; abundance: -; d_gene: TRBD1; CDR3aa: CASSHGTGDYGYTF; CDR3nt: TGTGCCAGCAGCCACGGGACAGGGGACTATGGCTACACCTTC
j_gene: TRBJ2-7; v_gene: TRBV7-2; abundance: -; d_gene: -; CDR3aa: CASSFFRGALYEQYF; CDR3nt: TGTGCCAGCAGCTTCTTTCGGGGGGCCTTGTACGAGCAGTACTTC
j_gene: TRBJ2-3; v_gene: TRBV9; abundance: -; d_gene: TRBD2; CDR3aa: CASSPWTSGTDTQYF; CDR3nt: TGTGCCAGCAGCCCCTGGACTAGCGGGACAGATACGCAGTATTTT
j_gene: TRBJ1-5; v_gene: TRBV10-3; abundance: -; d_gene: -; CDR3aa: CAISAPNQPQHF; CDR3nt: TGTGCCATCAGTGCCCCTAATCAGCCCCAGCATTTT
j_gene: TRBJ1-6; v_gene: TRBV3-1/TRBV3-2; abundance: -; d_gene: TRBD1; CDR3aa: CASRNRGSYNSPLHF; CDR3nt: TGTGCCAGCAGGAACAGGGGCTCCTATAATTCACCCCTCCACTTT
j_gene: TRBJ1-4; v_gene: TRBV27; abundance: -; d_gene: -; CDR3aa: CASSLWGTGIREKLFF; CDR3nt: TGTGCCAGCAGTTTATGGGGCACAGGGATTCGTGAAAAACTGTTTTTT
j_gene: TRBJ1-2; v_gene: TRBV2; abundance: -; d_gene: -; CDR3aa: CASSPTGGTYGYTF; CDR3nt: TGTGCCAGCAGTCCTACGGGGGGGACCTATGGCTACACCTTC
j_gene: TRBJ1-2; v_gene: TRBV5-6; abundance: once; d_gene: -; CDR3aa: CASRAGPQNYGYTF; CDR3nt: TGTGCCAGCAGGGCGGGACCTCAGAACTATGGCTACACCTTC
j_gene: TRBJ1-1; v_gene: TRBV30; abundance: -; d_gene: TRBD1; CDR3aa: CAWSVAWQGGTEAFF; CDR3nt: TGTGCCTGGAGTGTAGCTTGGCAGGGGGGCACTGAAGCTTTCTTT
j_gene: TRBJ1-5; v_gene: TRBV30; abundance: -; d_gene: -; CDR3aa: CAWRPPGDLNQPQHF; CDR3nt: TGTGCCTGGAGACCCCCGGGGGACCTCAATCAGCCCCAGCATTTT
j_gene: TRBJ2-7; v_gene: TRBV27; abundance: -; d_gene: TRBD1; CDR3aa: CASSLHRGYEQYF; CDR3nt: TGTGCCAGCAGTTTGCACAGGGGATACGAGCAGTACTTC
j_gene: TRBJ2-5; v_gene: TRBV9; abundance: -; d_gene: -; CDR3aa: CASSVAFSSGETQYF; CDR3nt: TGTGCCAGCAGCGTAGCTTTTAGCTCGGGAGAGACCCAGTACTTC
j_gene: TRBJ1-6; v_gene: TRBV5-6; abundance: -; d_gene: -; CDR3aa: CASSLGTGYSPLHF; CDR3nt: TGTGCCAGCAGCCTAGGGACTGGATATTCACCCCTCCACTTT
j_gene: TRBJ2-7; v_gene: TRBV9; abundance: -; d_gene: -; CDR3aa: CASSEISGEQYF; CDR3nt: TGTGCCAGCAGCGAGATCTCGGGCGAGCAGTACTTC
j_gene: TRBJ1-2; v_gene: TRBV7-8; abundance: -; d_gene: TRBD1; CDR3aa: CASSEGQSGYTF; CDR3nt: TGTGCCAGCAGCGAGGGACAGAGTGGCTACACCTTC
j_gene: TRBJ2-1; v_gene: TRBV27; abundance: -; d_gene: TRBD1; CDR3aa: CASSLFPGGVNEQFF; CDR3nt: TGTGCCAGCAGTTTGTTTCCAGGGGGTGTCAATGAGCAGTTCTTC
j_gene: TRBJ1-3; v_gene: TRBV14; abundance: -; d_gene: -; CDR3aa: CASSQSRRQHGNTIYF; CDR3nt: TGTGCCAGCAGCCAATCAAGGAGACAGCATGGAAACACCATATATTTT
j_gene: TRBJ2-1; v_gene: TRBV6-5; abundance: -; d_gene: -; CDR3aa: CASRESSGLNNEQFF; CDR3nt: TGTGCCAGCAGAGAGAGTTCGGGACTCAACAATGAGCAGTTCTTC
j_gene: TRBJ1-5; v_gene: TRBV11-1; abundance: -; d_gene: -; CDR3aa: CASSRRVSRGNQPQHF; CDR3nt: TGTGCCAGCAGCCGGAGAGTGTCACGGGGCAATCAGCCCCAGCATTTT
j_gene: TRBJ1-1; v_gene: TRBV7-7; abundance: -; d_gene: -; CDR3aa: CASSRDVNTEAFF; CDR3nt: TGTGCTAGCAGCCGCGATGTGAACACTGAAGCTTTCTTT
j_gene: TRBJ2-1; v_gene: TRBV4-1; abundance: -; d_gene: -; CDR3aa: CASSQAQGGDSYNEQFF; CDR3nt: TGCGCCAGCAGCCAAGCCCAAGGCGGGGACTCCTACAATGAGCAGTTCTTC
j_gene: TRBJ1-3; v_gene: TRBV18; abundance: -; d_gene: -; CDR3aa: CASSPGVRGSGNTIYF; CDR3nt: TGTGCCAGCTCACCAGGAGTTAGGGGCTCTGGAAACACCATATATTTT
j_gene: TRBJ1-3; v_gene: TRBV2; abundance: -; d_gene: -; CDR3aa: CASKGEGFGNTIYF; CDR3nt: TGTGCCAGCAAAGGGGAGGGTTTTGGAAACACCATATATTTT
j_gene: TRBJ2-5; v_gene: TRBV6-5; abundance: -; d_gene: TRBD2; CDR3aa: CASPPVLAGQETQYF; CDR3nt: TGTGCCAGCCCCCCTGTCCTAGCGGGCCAAGAGACCCAGTACTTC
j_gene: TRBJ1-1; v_gene: TRBV12-3/TRBV12-4; abundance: -; d_gene: -; CDR3aa: CASIRRGDTEAFF; CDR3nt: TGTGCCAGCATTCGTCGGGGGGACACTGAAGCTTTCTTT
j_gene: TRBJ2-3; v_gene: TRBV4-2; abundance: -; d_gene: -; CDR3aa: CASSQSSSTDTQYF; CDR3nt: TGTGCCAGCAGCCAATCCAGTAGCACAGATACGCAGTATTTT
j_gene: TRBJ2-3; v_gene: TRBV7-6; abundance: -; d_gene: TRBD2; CDR3aa: CASSLVGGAPTDTQYF; CDR3nt: TGTGCCAGCAGCTTAGTCGGGGGGGCCCCCACAGATACGCAGTATTTT
j_gene: TRBJ2-3; v_gene: TRBV30; abundance: -; d_gene: TRBD2; CDR3aa: CAWSIAGRRDTQYF; CDR3nt: TGTGCCTGGAGCATAGCGGGCCGGCGGGATACGCAGTATTTT
j_gene: TRBJ1-1; v_gene: TRBV6-5; abundance: -; d_gene: TRBD1; CDR3aa: CASSPGDSKNTEAFF; CDR3nt: TGTGCCAGCAGCCCCGGGGACAGCAAGAACACTGAAGCTTTCTTT
j_gene: TRBJ2-7; v_gene: TRBV5-1; abundance: few; d_gene: TRBD2; CDR3aa: CASSLTTSGGQNTYEQYF; CDR3nt: TGCGCCAGCAGCTTAACGACTAGCGGGGGGCAAAATACCTACGAGCAGTACTTC
j_gene: TRBJ2-1; v_gene: TRBV7-2; abundance: -; d_gene: -; CDR3aa: CASSLNRVSYNEQFF; CDR3nt: TGTGCCAGCAGCTTAAACCGGGTCTCCTACAATGAGCAGTTCTTC
j_gene: TRBJ2-4; v_gene: TRBV4-1; abundance: -; d_gene: TRBD2; CDR3aa: CASSPAWGGNIQYF; CDR3nt: TGCGCCAGCAGCCCGGCCTGGGGGGGAAACATTCAGTACTTC
j_gene: TRBJ2-2; v_gene: TRBV4-1; abundance: -; d_gene: -; CDR3aa: CASSPRRGLNTGELFF; CDR3nt: TGCGCCAGCAGCCCCCGGCGGGGTCTTAACACCGGGGAGCTGTTTTTT
j_gene: TRBJ2-2; v_gene: TRBV3-1/TRBV3-2; abundance: -; d_gene: -; CDR3aa: CASSPQGWSLEVGRRELFF; CDR3nt: TGTGCCAGCAGCCCACAAGGGTGGTCCTTAGAGGTCGGGAGAAGGGAGCTGTTTTTT